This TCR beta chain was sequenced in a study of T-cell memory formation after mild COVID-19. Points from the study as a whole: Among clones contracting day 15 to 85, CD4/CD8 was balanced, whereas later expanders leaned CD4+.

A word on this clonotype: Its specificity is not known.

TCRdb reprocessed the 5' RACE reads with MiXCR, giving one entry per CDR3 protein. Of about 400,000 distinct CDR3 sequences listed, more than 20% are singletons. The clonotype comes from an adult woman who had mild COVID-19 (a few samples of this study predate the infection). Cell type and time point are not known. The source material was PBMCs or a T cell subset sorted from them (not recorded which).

The CDR3 sequence: CASSYTQGRLNTEAFF. DNA for the CDR3: TGTGCCAGCAGTTACACCCAGGGGAGGTTGAACACTGAAGCTTTCTTT. The rearrangement links TRBV6-6 to TRBJ1-1; D may be TRBD1 (6 bases). CDR3 length: 16 residues. CDR1 and CDR2 (germline): MNHNY, SVGAGI (reference sequence). V was cut by 2 bases and J by 0 bases, with 13 bases left in between.